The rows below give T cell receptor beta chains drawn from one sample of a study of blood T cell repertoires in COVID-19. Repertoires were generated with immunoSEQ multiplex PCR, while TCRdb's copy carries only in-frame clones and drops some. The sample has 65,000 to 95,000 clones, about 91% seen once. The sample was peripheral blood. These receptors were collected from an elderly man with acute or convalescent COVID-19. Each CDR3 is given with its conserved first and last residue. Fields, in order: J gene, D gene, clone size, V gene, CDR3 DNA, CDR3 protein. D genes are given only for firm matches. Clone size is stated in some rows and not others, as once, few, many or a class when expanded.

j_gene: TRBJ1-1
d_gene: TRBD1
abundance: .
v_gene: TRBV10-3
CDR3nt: TGTGCCACCACCTCGGGACAGGGGATGAACACTGAAGCTTTCTTT
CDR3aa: CATTSGQGMNTEAFF

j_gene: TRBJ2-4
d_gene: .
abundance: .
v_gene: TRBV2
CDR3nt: TGTGCCAGCAGTGTGACGAGGGATAAAAACATTCAGTACTTC
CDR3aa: CASSVTRDKNIQYF

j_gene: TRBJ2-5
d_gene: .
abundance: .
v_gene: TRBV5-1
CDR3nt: TGCGCCAGCAGCTTGGGAGCGGGCCAAGAGACCCAGTACTTC
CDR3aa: CASSLGAGQETQYF

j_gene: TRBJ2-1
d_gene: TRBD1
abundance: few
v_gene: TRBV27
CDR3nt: TGTGCCAGCAGTCCCCCCGGACAGGTTATCAATGAGCAGTTCTTC
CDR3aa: CASSPPGQVINEQFF

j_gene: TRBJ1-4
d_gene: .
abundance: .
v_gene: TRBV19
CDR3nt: TGTGCCAGTACCCCGGGGGGTTCTAATGAAAAACTGTTTTTT
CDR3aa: CASTPGGSNEKLFF

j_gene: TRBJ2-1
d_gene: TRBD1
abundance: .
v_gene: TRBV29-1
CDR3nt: TGCAGCGCCCGGACAGGGAGCAATGAGCAGTTCTTC
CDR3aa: CSARTGSNEQFF

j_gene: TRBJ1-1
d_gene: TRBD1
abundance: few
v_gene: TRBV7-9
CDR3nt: TGTGCCAGCAGCTTATCGGACAGGGAAGCTTTCTTT
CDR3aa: CASSLSDREAFF

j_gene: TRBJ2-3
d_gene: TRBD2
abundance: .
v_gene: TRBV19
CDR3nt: TGTGCCAGTAGTGTAACCGGGACTAGCGGGGGGGGAACTAGCACAGATACGCAGTATTTT
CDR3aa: CASSVTGTSGGGTSTDTQYF

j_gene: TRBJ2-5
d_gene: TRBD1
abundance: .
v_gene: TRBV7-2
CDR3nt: TGTGCCAGCAGCTTTAGCGGTTCCAGGGGGCGGAAAGAGACCCAGTACTTC
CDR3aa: CASSFSGSRGRKETQYF

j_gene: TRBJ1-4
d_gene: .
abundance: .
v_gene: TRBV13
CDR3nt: TGTGCCAGCAGCAACACAGCCAGGGGAGGGGAAAAACTGTTTTTT
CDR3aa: CASSNTARGGEKLFF

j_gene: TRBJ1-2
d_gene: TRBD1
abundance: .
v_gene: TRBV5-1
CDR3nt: TGCGCCAGCAGCGGCCGGGACAGCGTAACGGGCTACACCTTC
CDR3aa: CASSGRDSVTGYTF

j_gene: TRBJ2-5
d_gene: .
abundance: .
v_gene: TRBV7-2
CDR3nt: TGTGCCAGCAGCTCCGACAGGCTCGAGACCCAGTACTTC
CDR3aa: CASSSDRLETQYF

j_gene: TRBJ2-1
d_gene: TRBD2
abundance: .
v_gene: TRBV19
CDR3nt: TGTGCCAGTTACCCCAGCGGGACCCTAAACAATGAGCAGTTCTTC
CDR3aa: CASYPSGTLNNEQFF